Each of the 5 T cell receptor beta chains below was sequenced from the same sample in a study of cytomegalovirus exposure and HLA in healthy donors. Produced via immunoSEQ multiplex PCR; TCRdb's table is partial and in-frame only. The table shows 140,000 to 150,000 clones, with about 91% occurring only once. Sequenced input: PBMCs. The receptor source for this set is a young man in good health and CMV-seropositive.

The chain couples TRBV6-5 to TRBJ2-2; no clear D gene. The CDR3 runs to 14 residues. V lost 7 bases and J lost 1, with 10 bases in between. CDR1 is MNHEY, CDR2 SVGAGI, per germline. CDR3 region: CASIRGQNTGELFF. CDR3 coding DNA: TGTGCCAGCATTCGTGGCCAGAACACCGGGGAGCTGTTTTTT.

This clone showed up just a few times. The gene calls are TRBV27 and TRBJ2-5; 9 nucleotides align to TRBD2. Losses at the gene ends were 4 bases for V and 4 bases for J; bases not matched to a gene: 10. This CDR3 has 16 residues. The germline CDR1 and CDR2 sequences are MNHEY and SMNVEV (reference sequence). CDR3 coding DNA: TGTGCCAGCAGTTCCGTCTGGCGGGGGGGAAGAGAGACCCAGTACTTC. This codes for CASSSVWRGGRETQYF.

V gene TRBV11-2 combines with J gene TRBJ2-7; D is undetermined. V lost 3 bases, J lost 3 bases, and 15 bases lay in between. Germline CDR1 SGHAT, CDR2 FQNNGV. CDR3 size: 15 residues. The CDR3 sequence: CASSFTGLPSYEQYF. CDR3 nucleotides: TGTGCCAGCAGCTTTACCGGTCTCCCTAGCTACGAGCAGTACTTC.

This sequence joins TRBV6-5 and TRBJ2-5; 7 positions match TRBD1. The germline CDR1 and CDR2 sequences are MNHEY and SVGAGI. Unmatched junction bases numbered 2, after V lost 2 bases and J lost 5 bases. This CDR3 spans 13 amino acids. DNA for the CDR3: TGTGCCAGCAGTTACAGCAGGGGGGAGACCCAGTACTTC. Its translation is CASSYSRGETQYF.

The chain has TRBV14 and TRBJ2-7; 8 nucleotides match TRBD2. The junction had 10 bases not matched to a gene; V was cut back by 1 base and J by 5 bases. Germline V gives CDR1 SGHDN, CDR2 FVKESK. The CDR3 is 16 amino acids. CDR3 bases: TGTGCCAGCAGCCAAGCTTTAGTACTAGCGGTGAACGAGCAGTACTTC. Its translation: CASSQALVLAVNEQYF.